Below, 8 T cell receptor beta chains from the same sample are listed, as sequenced in a study of shared clonotypes between healthy human individuals. Produced via immunoSEQ multiplex PCR; TCRdb's table is partial and in-frame only. The repertoire holds around 990,000 clones, with approximately 80% as singletons. Sequencing was performed on memory CD4+ T cells from PBMCs. Noted subset: CD45RA-negative fraction. These TCRs come from a man aged 18 to 29 in good health. Some clones in this sample may be carry-over from other donors' samples.

This rearrangement joins TRBV27 to TRBJ2-1, with 8 bases lining up with TRBD2. J gave up 3 bases and V 3 bases, and 10 bases lay outside the gene matches. Germline values: CDR1 MNHEY, CDR2 SMNVEV (reference sequence). The CDR3 consists of 17 residues. The CDR3 DNA reads TGTGCCAGCAGTTTGCGTTTGCTAGCGGGTATCTACAATGAGCAGTTCTTC. Residues: CASSLRLLAGIYNEQFF.

This rearrangement joins TRBV5-4 to TRBJ2-3; D remains ambiguous. Germline CDR1 is SGHNT and CDR2 is YYREEE (reference sequence). V was cut by 4 bases and J by 4 bases, with 10 bases left in between. This CDR3 is 13 amino acids long. The DNA for the CDR3 is TGTGCCAGCAGCACGGACCGTCCAGATACGCAGTATTTT. Protein: CASSTDRPDTQYF.

As to this clone: Other DNA sequences from this sample encode an identical CDR3 as well. This chain uses TRBV28 with TRBJ2-6; possibly TRBD2 for D (5 bases). Trimming removed 5 bases from V and 1 base from J, with 6 bases in between. The CDR3 is made up of 14 amino acids. Germline-derived CDR1 and CDR2 are MDHEN and SYDVKM. In nucleotides, the CDR3 is TGTGCCAGCAGTCGGGGTTCTGGGGCCAACGTCCTGACTTTC. Protein product: CASSRGSGANVLTF.

Worth noting for this clone: Compared with germline, one end of the junction differs, possibly owing to a read error. The identical CDR3 is also encoded by other nucleotide sequences in the sample. The chain uses TRBV5-4 and TRBJ2-3, with TRBD2 identical over 7 bases. The CDR3 spans 19 residues. Germline-derived CDR1 and CDR2 are SGHNT and YYREEE (reference sequence). The CDR3: CASSLVGGGSSGATDTQYF. Written as DNA, the CDR3 is TGTGCCAGCAGCTTGGTTGGGGGTGGTTCTAGCGGAGCCACAGATACACAGTATTTT.

As regards this clone: Additional DNA sequences in this sample encode the identical CDR3. The V and J genes are TRBV7-9 and TRBJ1-5, with D hard to call. V lost 5 bases and J 2 bases, leaving 10 bases between the germline ends. CDR3 length: 14 residues. Germline loops: CDR1 SEHNR, CDR2 FQNEAQ (reference sequence). As DNA, the CDR3 is TGTGCCAGCAGCCCCGGACGGGGCAATCAGCCCCAGCATTTT. Its translation is CASSPGRGNQPQHF.

This clone was detected only a few times. J is TRBJ1-1 and V is TRBV9, with a possible D match to TRBD1 (6 bases). Trimming removed 0 bases from V and 6 bases from J, with 15 bases in between. The germline V gene encodes CDR1 SGDLS and CDR2 YYNGEE. The CDR3 consists of 15 residues. The CDR3 coding sequence is TGTGCCAGCAGCGTAGTGGGCGGGGGACACGCTGAAGCTTTCTTT. Amino acid sequence: CASSVVGGGHAEAFF.

The chain has TRBV4-2 and TRBJ2-7; 11 bases are shared with TRBD2. Germline-derived CDR1 and CDR2 are LGHNA and YNFKEQ. This CDR3 is 18 amino acids long. V trimming: 4 bases; J trimming: 3 bases; junction bases outside the gene matches: 14. CDR3 nucleotides: TGTGCCAGCAGCCGTAGCTGGGGCGTAACTAGCGGGAGCTACGAGCAGTACTTC. As protein: CASSRSWGVTSGSYEQYF.

This chain joins TRBV5-1 and TRBJ1-3; D may be TRBD1 (5 bases). V was clipped by 0 bases and J by 0 bases, with 10 bases between them. The CDR3 consists of 16 residues. The germline CDR1 and CDR2 sequences are SGHRS and YFSETQ. This chain's CDR3 is CASSLGNTGSGNTIYF. The CDR3 DNA reads as TGCGCCAGCAGCTTGGGTAATACAGGCTCTGGAAACACCATATATTTT. Full variable domain (remainder filled in from reference TRBV5-1 and TRBJ1-3): KAGVTQTPRYLIKTRGQQVTLSCSPISGHRSVSWYQQTPGQGLQFLFEYFSETQRNKGNFPGRFSGRQFSNSRSEMNVSTLELGDSALYLCASSLGNTGSGNTIYFGEGSWLTVV.